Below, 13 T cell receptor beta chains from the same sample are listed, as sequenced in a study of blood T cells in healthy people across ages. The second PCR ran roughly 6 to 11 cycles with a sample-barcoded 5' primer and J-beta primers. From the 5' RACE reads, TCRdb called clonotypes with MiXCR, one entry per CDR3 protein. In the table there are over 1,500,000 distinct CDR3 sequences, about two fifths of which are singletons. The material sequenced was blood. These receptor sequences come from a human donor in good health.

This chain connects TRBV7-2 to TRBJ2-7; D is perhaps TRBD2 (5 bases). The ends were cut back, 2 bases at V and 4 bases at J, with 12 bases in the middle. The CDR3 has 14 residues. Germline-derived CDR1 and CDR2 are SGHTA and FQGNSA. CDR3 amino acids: CASSLQPGFYEQYF. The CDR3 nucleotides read TGTGCCAGCAGCTTACAACCGGGATTTTACGAGCAGTACTTC.

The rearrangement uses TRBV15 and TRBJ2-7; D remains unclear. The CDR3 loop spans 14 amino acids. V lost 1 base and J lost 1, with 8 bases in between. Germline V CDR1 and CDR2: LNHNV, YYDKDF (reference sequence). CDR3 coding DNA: TGTGCCACCAGCAGAGGGGATGAATCCTACGAGCAGTACTTC. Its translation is CATSRGDESYEQYF.

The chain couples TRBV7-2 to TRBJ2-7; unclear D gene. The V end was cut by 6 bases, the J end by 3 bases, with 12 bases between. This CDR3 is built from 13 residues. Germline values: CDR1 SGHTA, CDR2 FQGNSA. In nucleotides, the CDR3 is TGTGCCAGCAGTAATCTCGTGGGCTACGAGCAGTACTTC. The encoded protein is CASSNLVGYEQYF. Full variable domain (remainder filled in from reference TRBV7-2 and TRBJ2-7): GAGVSQSPSNKVTEKGKDVELRCDPISGHTALYWYRQSLGQGLEFLIYFQGNSAPDKSGLPSDRFSAERTGGSVSTLTIQRTQQEDSAVYLCASSNLVGYEQYFGPGTRLTVT.

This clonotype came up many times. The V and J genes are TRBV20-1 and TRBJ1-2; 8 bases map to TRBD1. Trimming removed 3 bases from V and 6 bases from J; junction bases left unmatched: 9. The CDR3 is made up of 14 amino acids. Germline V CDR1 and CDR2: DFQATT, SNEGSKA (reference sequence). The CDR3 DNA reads TGCAGTGCTAGTTTTTCAGGGGGCGGAGATGGCTACACCTTC. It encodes CSASFSGGGDGYTF.

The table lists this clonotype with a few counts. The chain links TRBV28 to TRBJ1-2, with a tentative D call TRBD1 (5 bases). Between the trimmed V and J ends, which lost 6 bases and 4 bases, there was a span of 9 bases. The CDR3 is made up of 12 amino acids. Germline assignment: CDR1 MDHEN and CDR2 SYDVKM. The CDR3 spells CASRGGSYGYTF. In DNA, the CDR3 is TGTGCCAGCAGGGGGGGTTCCTATGGCTACACCTTC.

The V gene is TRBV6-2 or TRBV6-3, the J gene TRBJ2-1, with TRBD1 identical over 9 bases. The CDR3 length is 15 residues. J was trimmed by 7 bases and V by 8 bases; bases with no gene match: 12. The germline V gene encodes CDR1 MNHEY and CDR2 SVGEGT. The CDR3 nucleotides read TGTGCCAGCGCTCCCGACCGGGACAGGGATAATGAGCAGTTCTTC. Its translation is CASAPDRDRDNEQFF.

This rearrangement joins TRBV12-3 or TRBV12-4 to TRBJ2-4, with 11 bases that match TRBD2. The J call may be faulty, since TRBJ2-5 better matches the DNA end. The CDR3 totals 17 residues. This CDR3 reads CASSFGSGGGPQETQYF. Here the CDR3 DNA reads TGTGCCAGCAGTTTTGGTAGCGGGGGGGGCCCACAAGAGACCCAGTACTTC.

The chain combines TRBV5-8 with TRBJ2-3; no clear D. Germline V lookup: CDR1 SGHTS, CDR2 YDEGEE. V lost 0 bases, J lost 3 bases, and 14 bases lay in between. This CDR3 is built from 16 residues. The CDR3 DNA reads TGTGCCAGCAGCTTGGTGTTAACAGTTGGGACAGATACGCAGTATTTT. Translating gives CASSLVLTVGTDTQYF.

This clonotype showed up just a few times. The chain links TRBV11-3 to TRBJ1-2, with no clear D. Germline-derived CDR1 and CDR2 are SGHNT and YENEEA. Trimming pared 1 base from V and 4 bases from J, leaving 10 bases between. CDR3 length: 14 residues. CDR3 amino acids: CASSLVGVGYGYTF. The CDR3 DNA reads TGTGCCAGCAGCTTAGTTGGCGTTGGCTATGGCTACACCTTC.

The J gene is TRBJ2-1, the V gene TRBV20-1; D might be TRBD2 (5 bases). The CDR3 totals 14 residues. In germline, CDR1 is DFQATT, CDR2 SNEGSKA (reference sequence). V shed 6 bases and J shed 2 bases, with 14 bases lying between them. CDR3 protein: CSAEEEAPYNEQFF. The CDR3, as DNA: TGCAGTGCAGAAGAGGAGGCACCCTACAATGAGCAGTTCTTC.

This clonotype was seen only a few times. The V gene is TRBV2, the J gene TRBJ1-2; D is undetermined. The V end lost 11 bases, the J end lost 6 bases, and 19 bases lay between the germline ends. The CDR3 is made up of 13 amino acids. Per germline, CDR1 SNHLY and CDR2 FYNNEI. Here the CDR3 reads CAGIGQSWHGYTF. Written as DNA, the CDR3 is TGTGCCGGCATAGGGCAAAGCTGGCATGGCTACACCTTC.

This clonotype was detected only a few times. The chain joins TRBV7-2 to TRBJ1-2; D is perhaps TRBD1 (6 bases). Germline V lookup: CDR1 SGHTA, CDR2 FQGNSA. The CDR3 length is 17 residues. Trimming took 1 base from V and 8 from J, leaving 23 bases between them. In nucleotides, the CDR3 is TGTGCCAGCAGCTTAGAAGGGGGAAACCAGGGTCTACGGGGCTACACCTTC. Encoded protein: CASSLEGGNQGLRGYTF.

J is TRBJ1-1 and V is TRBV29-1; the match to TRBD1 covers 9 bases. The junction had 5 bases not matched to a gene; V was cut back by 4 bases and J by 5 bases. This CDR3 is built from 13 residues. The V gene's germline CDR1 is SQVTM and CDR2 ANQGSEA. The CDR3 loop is CSVAGQGSTEAFF. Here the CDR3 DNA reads TGCAGCGTTGCGGGACAGGGATCGACTGAAGCTTTCTTT.